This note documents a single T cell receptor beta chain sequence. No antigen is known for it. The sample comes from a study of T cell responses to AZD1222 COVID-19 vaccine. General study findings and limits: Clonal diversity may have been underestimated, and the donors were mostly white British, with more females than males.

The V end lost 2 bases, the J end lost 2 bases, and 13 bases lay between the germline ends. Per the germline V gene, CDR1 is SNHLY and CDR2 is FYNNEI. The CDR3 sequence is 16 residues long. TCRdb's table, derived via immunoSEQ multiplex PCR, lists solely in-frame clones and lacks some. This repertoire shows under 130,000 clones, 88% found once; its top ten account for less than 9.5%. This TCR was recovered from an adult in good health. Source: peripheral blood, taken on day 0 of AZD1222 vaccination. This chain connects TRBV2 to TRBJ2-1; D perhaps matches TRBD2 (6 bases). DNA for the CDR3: TGTGCCAGCAGTGAATTGAAGCGGACTACCTACAATGAGCAGTTCTTC. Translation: CASSELKRTTYNEQFF. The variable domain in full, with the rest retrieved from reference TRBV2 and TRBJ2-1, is EPEVTQTPSHQVTQMGQEVILRCVPISNHLYFYWYRQILGQKVEFLVSFYNNEISEKSEIFDDQFSVERPDGSNFTLKIRSTKLEDSAMYFCASSELKRTTYNEQFFGPGTRLTVL.